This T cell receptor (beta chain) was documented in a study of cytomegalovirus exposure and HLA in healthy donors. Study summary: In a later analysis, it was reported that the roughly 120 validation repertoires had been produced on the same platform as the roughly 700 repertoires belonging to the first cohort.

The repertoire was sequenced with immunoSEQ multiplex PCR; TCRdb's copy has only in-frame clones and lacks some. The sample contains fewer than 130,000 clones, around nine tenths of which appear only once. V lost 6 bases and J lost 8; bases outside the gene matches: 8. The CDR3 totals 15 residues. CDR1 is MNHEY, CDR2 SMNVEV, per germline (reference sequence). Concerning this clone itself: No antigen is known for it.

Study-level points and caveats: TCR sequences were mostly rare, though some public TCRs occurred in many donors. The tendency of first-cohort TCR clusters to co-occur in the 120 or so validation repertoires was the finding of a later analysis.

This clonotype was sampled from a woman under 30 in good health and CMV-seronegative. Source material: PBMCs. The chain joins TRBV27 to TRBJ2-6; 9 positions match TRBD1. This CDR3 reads CASSRDRASPNVLTF. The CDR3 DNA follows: TGTGCCAGCAGCCGGGACAGGGCTTCTCCCAACGTCCTGACTTTC.